Listed below are T cell receptor beta chains from one sample, sequenced in a study of blood T cells in healthy people across ages. TCRdb reprocessed the 5' RACE reads with MiXCR, giving one entry per CDR3 protein. The table records more than 900,000 distinct CDR3 sequences, 25% to 35% of them present only once. These data also featured in a second study, about T cells of mothers and their children.

Sequencing was performed on blood. All receptors come from a woman between 40 and 50 years old in good health. The CDR3 runs from the conserved cysteine through the conserved F or W. D genes are given only for firm matches. Rows may omit the clone size; those that give it use once, few, many or a size class.

CDR3 DNA,CDR3 protein,clone size,V gene,D gene,J gene
TGCGCCAGCAGCTGGGACAGGGCCGGGACTGAAGCTTTCTTT,CASSWDRAGTEAFF,-,TRBV5-1,TRBD1,TRBJ1-1
TGTGCCAGCAGCTTAGAGGTTGGTGTAGCTTTCTTT,CASSLEVGVAFF,-,TRBV7-9,-,TRBJ1-1
TGTGCCAGCAGGACAGGGGATGAAAAACTGTTTTTT,CASRTGDEKLFF,-,TRBV6-6,TRBD1,TRBJ1-4
TGTGCCAGCAGTTACTCAAACAGCCACAGGAGCTACACCTTC,CASSYSNSHRSYTF,many,TRBV6-5,-,TRBJ1-2
TGTGCCAGCAGACTGGGTGGGTCCTACGAGCAGTACTTC,CASRLGGSYEQYF,many,TRBV25-1,-,TRBJ2-7
TGTGCCAGCAGCTTGGCCTCACAGGACTACGAGCAGTACTTC,CASSLASQDYEQYF,many,TRBV5-6,-,TRBJ2-7
TGCAGCGTTTCCTATCCCGGGACCCAGAAGACCCAGTACTTC,CSVSYPGTQKTQYF,few,TRBV29-1,-,TRBJ2-5
TGTGCCAGCAGCCCGCGGACAGGGACCAATCAGCCCCAGCATTTT,CASSPRTGTNQPQHF,-,TRBV9,TRBD1,TRBJ1-5
TGTGCCAGCAGTTACCCTCCACGGGGGAGCTCCTACAATGAGCGGTTCTTC,CASSYPPRGSSYNERFF,-,TRBV6-2/TRBV6-3,-,TRBJ2-1
TGCGCCAGCAGCTTGGGGACAGGCACTAATCAGCCCCAGCATTTT,CASSLGTGTNQPQHF,few,TRBV5-1,TRBD1,TRBJ1-5
TGTGCCAGCAGCTTAGCGAGCACCGGGACTAGCGGGGGGAGGGAGACCCAGTACTTC,CASSLASTGTSGGRETQYF,-,TRBV7-2,TRBD2,TRBJ2-5
TGCGCCAGCACTGGCGCTACAGATACGCAGTATTTT,CASTGATDTQYF,many,TRBV5-1,-,TRBJ2-3
TGTGCTAGCAGCTTACAGGGGGCGGGCCAAGAGACCCAGTACTTC,CASSLQGAGQETQYF,-,TRBV7-7,TRBD1,TRBJ2-5
TGTGCCACCAGTGATGGGGGTGCCGCAGATACGCAGTATTTT,CATSDGGAADTQYF,few,TRBV24-1,-,TRBJ2-3
TGTGCCAGCAGCTTAGATGGACAGTTTAGCAATCAGCCCCAGCATTTT,CASSLDGQFSNQPQHF,-,TRBV11-2,-,TRBJ1-5
TGTGCCAGCAGCCCAGAGATCGACGGGTATGGCTACACCTTC,CASSPEIDGYGYTF,many,TRBV4-2,-,TRBJ1-2
TGCAGCGCACAGGGATCGATGGCTGAAGCTTTCTTT,CSAQGSMAEAFF,few,TRBV29-1,-,TRBJ1-1
TGTGCCAGCAGACCTTATCCGGGACAGGGAGAAGAGCAGTACTTC,CASRPYPGQGEEQYF,few,TRBV12-3/TRBV12-4,TRBD1,TRBJ2-7
TGCAGCGGTCATTTAGGGTCCGGGGAGCTGTTTTTT,CSGHLGSGELFF,-,TRBV29-1,-,TRBJ2-2
TGCAGTGCCCAGACAATTAGGACAGAAAACTATGGCTACACCTTC,CSAQTIRTENYGYTF,many,TRBV20-1,-,TRBJ1-2
TGTGCCAGCAGCCCGGCAGGGGGCGGTAGGGGCTACACCTTC,CASSPAGGGRGYTF,few,TRBV7-3,TRBD1,TRBJ1-2
TGTGCCAGCAGTCCCCGGGACAGGGCGTGGGGAACTTCGAGAACTGAAGCTTTCTTT,CASSPRDRAWGTSRTEAFF,-,TRBV28,TRBD1,TRBJ1-1
TGTGCCAGCAGTTTAAAGGCGGCAGGGATTTCCTACGAGCAGTACTTC,CASSLKAAGISYEQYF,-,TRBV12-3/TRBV12-4,-,TRBJ2-7
TGTGCCAGCAGCTTTGCAGGGGCTCCCAATGAGCAGTTCTTC,CASSFAGAPNEQFF,-,TRBV11-1,-,TRBJ2-1
TGTGCCAGCAGCCCCCAGGAGGGGGGGCGGACCGGGCCCCAGCATTTT,CASSPQEGGRTGPQHF,many,TRBV7-9,-,TRBJ1-5
TGTGCCAGCAGCTTCCGGACTAGCGGGCTGGGGGGGGAGAATGAGCAGTTCTTC,CASSFRTSGLGGENEQFF,many,TRBV7-3,TRBD2,TRBJ2-1
TGCGCCAGCAGCCAAGAGCCTTTCCCCTCCTACAATGAGCAGTTCTTC,CASSQEPFPSYNEQFF,-,TRBV4-3,-,TRBJ2-1
TGTGCCAGCAGCTTAGGGGGACAGGGGGCAATTTTCTACGAGCAGTACTTC,CASSLGGQGAIFYEQYF,few,TRBV7-9,TRBD1,TRBJ2-7
TGCAGCGTTGACGGGCAGTCGAACACCGGGGAGCTGTTTTTT,CSVDGQSNTGELFF,-,TRBV29-1,-,TRBJ2-2
TGTGCCAGCAGTCAGGGGATAGCCTACGAGCAGTACTTC,CASSQGIAYEQYF,few,TRBV2,-,TRBJ2-7
TGTGCCAGCAGTTCGATACGGGTCGGTGGAAACACCATATATTTT,CASSSIRVGGNTIYF,few,TRBV6-6,-,TRBJ1-3
TGTGCCGGCAGCTTAGCGTCTTCGGTATACAATGAGCAGTTCTTC,CAGSLASSVYNEQFF,-,TRBV7-3,-,TRBJ2-1
TGTGCCAGCAGCGTAGGGGGACTTACCGCCTACGAGCAGTACTTC,CASSVGGLTAYEQYF,few,TRBV9,-,TRBJ2-7
TGTGCCACCAGCAGTAGGGACAGGGGTATCTATGGCTACACCTTC,CATSSRDRGIYGYTF,few,TRBV15,TRBD1,TRBJ1-2
TGTGCCAGCTCAACCTGGAGGGATTACAATGAGCAGTACTTC,CASSTWRDYNEQYF,-,TRBV18,-,TRBJ2-7
TGCAGCGTCGCCGAGGGACAGACCTATGGCTACACCTTC,CSVAEGQTYGYTF,many,TRBV29-1,TRBD1,TRBJ1-2
TGTGCCAGCAGCTCAAGACAGTCTCAGTTGGTTTCTGAAGCTTTCTTT,CASSSRQSQLVSEAFF,few,TRBV12-3/TRBV12-4,-,TRBJ1-1
TGTGCCAGCAGCTTCGACAGGTTTGCCTACGAGCAGTACTTC,CASSFDRFAYEQYF,many,TRBV7-8,-,TRBJ2-7
TGTGCCAGCAGCTTTAACAGGGTACGAGAGACCCAGTACTTC,CASSFNRVRETQYF,many,TRBV7-2,-,TRBJ2-5
TGTGCCAGCAGTACGGACAGGGGGACCTACAATGAGCAGTTCTTC,CASSTDRGTYNEQFF,many,TRBV6-5,TRBD1,TRBJ2-1
TGCAGTGCTAGAGGAGGGCCAGGGGGCCAGGAAAAACTGTTTTTT,CSARGGPGGQEKLFF,-,TRBV20-1,TRBD1,TRBJ1-4
TGTGCCAGCAGCGTACTTCTGGCAGATACGCAGTATTTT,CASSVLLADTQYF,-,TRBV28,-,TRBJ2-3
TGTGCCAGCAGTTTAGATTCATGGGGAGTTGGGACAAATGGCTACACCTTC,CASSLDSWGVGTNGYTF,-,TRBV27,-,TRBJ1-2
TGTGCCAGCAGGGGGCTCACGGAGACCCAGTACTTC,CASRGLTETQYF,few,TRBV2,-,TRBJ2-5
TGCGCCAGCGCTACCCAAGAGACCCAGTACTTC,CASATQETQYF,few,TRBV5-1,-,TRBJ2-5
TGTGTCACAGCAGTTGGCCGGGCGGAGTACAATGAGCAGTTCTTC,CVTAVGRAEYNEQFF,many,TRBV27,-,TRBJ2-1
TGTGCCAGCAGCTCGGGACAGTTGCTTAACACTGAAGCTTTCTTT,CASSSGQLLNTEAFF,-,TRBV5-4,TRBD1,TRBJ1-1
TGTGCCAGCAGTTTAACGAAAGAAGCTTTCTTT,CASSLTKEAFF,-,TRBV12-3/TRBV12-4,-,TRBJ1-1
TGTGCCAGCAGCCATGGGGTCCTTACGGAGCAGTACTTC,CASSHGVLTEQYF,many,TRBV14,-,TRBJ2-7
TGCAGCGTTCTGAGTAGGTCTGGGGCCAACGTCCTGACTTTC,CSVLSRSGANVLTF,many,TRBV29-1,-,TRBJ2-6
TGCGCCAGCAGCTTGGCCTCAGGGCGGGACATTCAGTACTTC,CASSLASGRDIQYF,many,TRBV5-1,-,TRBJ2-4
TGTGCCAGCAGCACCGGGCCATTAGACCAAGAGACCCAGTACTTC,CASSTGPLDQETQYF,many,TRBV7-2,-,TRBJ2-5
TGCAGTGCTCCTCGTTCTAGCGGGGGGCCTCCAGATACGCAGTATTTT,CSAPRSSGGPPDTQYF,-,TRBV20-1,TRBD2,TRBJ2-3
TGTGCCAGCAGCCAAGAAGGGGGGACCGACCCCAGGAGAAAGTATGGCTACACCTTC,CASSQEGGTDPRRKYGYTF,-,TRBV4-2,-,TRBJ1-2
TGCAGTGCCACGACAACAGGGACCGGGGAGCTGTTTTTT,CSATTTGTGELFF,-,TRBV20-1,-,TRBJ2-2
TGCAGCTTCCGGCGAACCCAAGAGACCCAGTACTTC,CSFRRTQETQYF,many,TRBV29-1,-,TRBJ2-5
TGTGCCAGCAGCCCCAGGCAGTCTGTGTATGGCTACACCTTC,CASSPRQSVYGYTF,-,TRBV7-2,-,TRBJ1-2